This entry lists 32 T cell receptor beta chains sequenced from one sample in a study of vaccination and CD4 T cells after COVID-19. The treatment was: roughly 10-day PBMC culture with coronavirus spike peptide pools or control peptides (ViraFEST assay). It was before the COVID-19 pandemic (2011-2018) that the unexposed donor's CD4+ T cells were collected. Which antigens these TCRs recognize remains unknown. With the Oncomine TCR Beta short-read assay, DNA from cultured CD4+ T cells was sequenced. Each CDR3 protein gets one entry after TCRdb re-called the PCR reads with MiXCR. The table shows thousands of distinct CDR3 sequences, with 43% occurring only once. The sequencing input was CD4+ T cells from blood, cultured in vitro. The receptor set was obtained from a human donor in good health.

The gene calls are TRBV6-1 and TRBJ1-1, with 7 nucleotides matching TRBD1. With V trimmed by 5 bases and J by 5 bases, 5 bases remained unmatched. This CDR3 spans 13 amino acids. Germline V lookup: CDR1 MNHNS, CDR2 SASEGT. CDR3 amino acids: CASSQGVGTEAFF. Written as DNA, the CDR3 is TGTGCCAGCAGTCAGGGGGTAGGTACTGAAGCTTTCTTT.

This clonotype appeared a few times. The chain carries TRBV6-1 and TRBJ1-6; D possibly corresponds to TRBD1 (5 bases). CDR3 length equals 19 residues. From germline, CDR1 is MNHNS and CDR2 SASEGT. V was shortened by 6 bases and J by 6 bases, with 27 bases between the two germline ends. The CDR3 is CASSRISGADPIPNSPLHF. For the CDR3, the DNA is TGTGCCAGCAGCCGTATTAGCGGGGCGGACCCGATACCTAATTCACCCCTCCACTTT.

The CDR3 DNA reads TGTGCCAGCAGCTTAACCACCGGGGAGCTGTTTTTT. Translating it yields CASSLTTGELFF. The chain couples TRBV7-2 to TRBJ2-2; D unclear. The germline gives CDR1 SGHTA, CDR2 FQGNSA. This CDR3 is built from 12 residues. With 2 bases removed from V and 4 bases from J, the gap between germline ends came to 2 bases.

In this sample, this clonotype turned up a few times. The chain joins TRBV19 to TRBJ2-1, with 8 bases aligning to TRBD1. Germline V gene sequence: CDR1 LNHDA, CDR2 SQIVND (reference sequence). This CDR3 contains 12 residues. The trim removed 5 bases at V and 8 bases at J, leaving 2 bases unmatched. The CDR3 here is CASSPQGDEQFF. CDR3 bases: TGTGCCAGTAGTCCACAGGGGGATGAGCAGTTCTTC. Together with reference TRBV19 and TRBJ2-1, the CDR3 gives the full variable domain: DGGITQSPKYLFRKEGQNVTLSCEQNLNHDAMYWYRQDPGQGLRLIYYSQIVNDFQKGDIAEGYSVSREKKESFPLTVTSAQKNPTAFYLCASSPQGDEQFFGPGTRLTVL.

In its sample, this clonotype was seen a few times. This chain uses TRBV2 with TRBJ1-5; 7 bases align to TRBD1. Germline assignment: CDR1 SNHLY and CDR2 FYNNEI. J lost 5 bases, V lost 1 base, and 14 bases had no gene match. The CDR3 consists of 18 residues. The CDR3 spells CASSEGVGRGYRDQPQHF. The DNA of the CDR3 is TGTGCCAGCAGTGAAGGGGTAGGCAGGGGGTATAGAGATCAGCCCCAGCATTTT. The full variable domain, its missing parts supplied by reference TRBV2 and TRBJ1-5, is EPEVTQTPSHQVTQMGQEVILRCVPISNHLYFYWYRQILGQKVEFLVSFYNNEISEKSEIFDDQFSVERPDGSNFTLKIRSTKLEDSAMYFCASSEGVGRGYRDQPQHFGDGTRLSIL.

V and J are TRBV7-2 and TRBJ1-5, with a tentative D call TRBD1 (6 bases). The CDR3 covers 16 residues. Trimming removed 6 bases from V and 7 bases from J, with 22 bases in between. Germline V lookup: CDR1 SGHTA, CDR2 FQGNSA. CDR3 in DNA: TGTGCCAGCAGTTCGGTGGGGGGCGGGGGAGGGCAGCCCCAGCATTTT. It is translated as CASSSVGGGGGQPQHF. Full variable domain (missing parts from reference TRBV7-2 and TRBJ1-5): GAGVSQSPSNKVTEKGKDVELRCDPISGHTALYWYRQSLGQGLEFLIYFQGNSAPDKSGLPSDRFSAERTGGSVSTLTIQRTQQEDSAVYLCASSSVGGGGGQPQHFGDGTRLSIL.

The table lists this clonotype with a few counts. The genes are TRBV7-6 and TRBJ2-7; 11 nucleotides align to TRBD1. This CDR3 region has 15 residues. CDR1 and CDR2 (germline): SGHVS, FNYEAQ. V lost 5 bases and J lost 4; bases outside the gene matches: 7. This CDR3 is CASSHGTGGRYEQYF. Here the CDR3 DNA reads TGTGCCAGCAGCCACGGGACAGGGGGGAGGTACGAGCAGTACTTC.

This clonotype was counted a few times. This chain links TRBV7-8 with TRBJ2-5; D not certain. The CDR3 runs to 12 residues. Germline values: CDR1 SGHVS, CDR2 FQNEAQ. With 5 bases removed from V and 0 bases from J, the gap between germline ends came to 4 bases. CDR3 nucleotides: TGTGCCAGCAGCCGGGACCAAGAGACCCAGTACTTC. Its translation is CASSRDQETQYF.

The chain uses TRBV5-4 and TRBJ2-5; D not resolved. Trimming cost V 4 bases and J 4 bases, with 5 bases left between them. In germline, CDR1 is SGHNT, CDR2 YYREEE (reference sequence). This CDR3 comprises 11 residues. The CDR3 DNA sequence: TGTGCCAGCAGCACTGGAGAGACCCAGTACTTC. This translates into CASSTGETQYF.

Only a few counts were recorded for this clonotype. The CDR3 sequence is CATRLTVATNEKLFF. The CDR3 bases are TGTGCCACTAGACTTACCGTTGCAACTAATGAAAAACTGTTTTTT. The V call is TRBV15, the J call TRBJ1-4; D ambiguous. Germline V gene data show CDR1 as LNHNV and CDR2 as YYDKDF (reference sequence). V lost 9 bases and J 0 bases, leaving 14 bases between the germline ends. The CDR3 runs 15 residues.

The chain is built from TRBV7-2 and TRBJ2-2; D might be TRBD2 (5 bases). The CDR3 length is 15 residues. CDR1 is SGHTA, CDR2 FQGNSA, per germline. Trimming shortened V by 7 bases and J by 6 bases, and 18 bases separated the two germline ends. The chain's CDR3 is CASTYVLDSAGELFF. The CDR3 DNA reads TGTGCCAGCACCTATGTCCTCGATAGCGCCGGGGAGCTGTTTTTT.

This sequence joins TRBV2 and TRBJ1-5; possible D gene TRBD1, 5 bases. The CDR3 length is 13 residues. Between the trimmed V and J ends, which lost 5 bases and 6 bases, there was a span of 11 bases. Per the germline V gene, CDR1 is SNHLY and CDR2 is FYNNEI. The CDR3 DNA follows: TGTGCCAGCAGTTGGGACCTCTCTCAGCCCCAGCATTTT. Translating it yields CASSWDLSQPQHF.

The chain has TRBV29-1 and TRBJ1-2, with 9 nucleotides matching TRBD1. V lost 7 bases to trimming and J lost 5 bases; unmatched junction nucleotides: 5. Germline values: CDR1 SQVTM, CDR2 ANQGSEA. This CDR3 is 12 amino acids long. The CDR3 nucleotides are TGCAGCGCGGGACAGGGTGGGTATGGCTACACCTTC. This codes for CSAGQGGYGYTF.

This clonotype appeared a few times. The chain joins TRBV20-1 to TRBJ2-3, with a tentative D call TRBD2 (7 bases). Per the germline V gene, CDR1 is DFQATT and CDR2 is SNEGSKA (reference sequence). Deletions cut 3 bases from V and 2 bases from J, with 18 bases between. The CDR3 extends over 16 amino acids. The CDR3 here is CSASAGAGPDTDTQYF. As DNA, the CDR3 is TGCAGTGCTAGCGCGGGGGCGGGGCCGGACACAGATACGCAGTATTTT.

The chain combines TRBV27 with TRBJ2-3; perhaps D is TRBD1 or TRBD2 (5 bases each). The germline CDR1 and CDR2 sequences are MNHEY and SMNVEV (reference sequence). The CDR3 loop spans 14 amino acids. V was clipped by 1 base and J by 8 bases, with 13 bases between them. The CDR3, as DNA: TGTGCCAGCAGTTTATTGGGGGTGGTGGGTACGCAGTATTTT. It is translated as CASSLLGVVGTQYF.

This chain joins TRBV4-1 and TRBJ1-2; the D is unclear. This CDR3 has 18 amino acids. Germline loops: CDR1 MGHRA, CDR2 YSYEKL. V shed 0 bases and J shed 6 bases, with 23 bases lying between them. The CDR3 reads CASSQEGWTFLDPNGYTF. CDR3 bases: TGCGCCAGCAGCCAAGAGGGGTGGACGTTCCTAGACCCTAATGGCTACACCTTC.

In nucleotides, the CDR3 is TGCGCCAGCAGTGAGTCCCGGGGCATTCAGTACTTC. It is translated as CASSESRGIQYF. This chain connects TRBV10-1 to TRBJ2-4; the D gene is possibly TRBD2 (5 bases). Germline V gene sequence: CDR1 WNHNN, CDR2 SYGVQD (reference sequence). V lost 0 bases and J lost 9, with 6 bases in between. This CDR3 spans 12 amino acids.

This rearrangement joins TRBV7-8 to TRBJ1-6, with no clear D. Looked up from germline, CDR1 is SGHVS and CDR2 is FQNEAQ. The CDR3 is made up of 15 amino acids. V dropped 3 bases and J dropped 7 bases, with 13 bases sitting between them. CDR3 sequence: CASSFYGVGNSPLHF. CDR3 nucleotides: TGTGCCAGCAGCTTTTACGGTGTGGGGAATTCACCCCTCCACTTT. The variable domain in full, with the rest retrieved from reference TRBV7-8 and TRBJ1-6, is GAGVSQSPRYKVAKRGQDVALRCDPISGHVSLFWYQQALGQGPEFLTYFQNEAQLDKSGLPSDRFFAERPEGSVSTLKIQRTQQEDSAVYLCASSFYGVGNSPLHFGNGTRLTVT.

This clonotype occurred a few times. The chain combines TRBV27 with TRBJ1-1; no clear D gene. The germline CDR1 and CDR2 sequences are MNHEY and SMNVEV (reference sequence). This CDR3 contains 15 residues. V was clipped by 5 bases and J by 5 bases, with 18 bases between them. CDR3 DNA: TGTGCCAGCAGTGGGTCTCTTTGGACGGTTACTGAAGCTTTCTTT. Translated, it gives CASSGSLWTVTEAFF.

CDR3 DNA sequence: TGTGCCAGCAGCAAGCAGGGCCCAACTGAAGCTTTCTTT. Translation gives CASSKQGPTEAFF. V and J are TRBV12-3 or TRBV12-4 and TRBJ1-1; possibly TRBD1 for D (5 bases). Trimming cost V 6 bases and J 5 bases, with 13 bases left between them. There are 13 residues in the CDR3.

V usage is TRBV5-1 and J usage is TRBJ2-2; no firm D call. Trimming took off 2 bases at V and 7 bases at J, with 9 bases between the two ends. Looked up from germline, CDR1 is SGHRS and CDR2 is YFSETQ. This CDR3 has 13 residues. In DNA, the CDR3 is TGCGCCAGCAGCTTCAATCCGGACGGGGAGCTGTTTTTT. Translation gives CASSFNPDGELFF.

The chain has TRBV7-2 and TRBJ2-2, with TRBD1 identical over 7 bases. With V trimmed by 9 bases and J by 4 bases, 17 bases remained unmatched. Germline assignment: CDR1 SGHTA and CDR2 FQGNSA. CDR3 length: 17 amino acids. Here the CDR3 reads CARSIPTTGSATGELFF. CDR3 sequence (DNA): TGTGCCAGAAGCATTCCCACGACAGGGTCGGCCACCGGGGAGCTGTTTTTT. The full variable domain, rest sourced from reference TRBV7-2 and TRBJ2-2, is GAGVSQSPSNKVTEKGKDVELRCDPISGHTALYWYRQSLGQGLEFLIYFQGNSAPDKSGLPSDRFSAERTGGSVSTLTIQRTQQEDSAVYLCARSIPTTGSATGELFFGEGSRLTVL.

The CDR3 reads CASSKLGTASGGNQPQHF. CDR3 DNA sequence: TGTGCCAGCAGCAAACTCGGGACAGCCAGTGGGGGCAATCAGCCCCAGCATTTT. The rearrangement joins TRBV6-1 to TRBJ1-5, with 7 bases aligning to TRBD1. Trimming removed 6 bases from V and 2 bases from J; junction bases left unmatched: 16. The CDR3 is made up of 18 amino acids. Germline values: CDR1 MNHNS, CDR2 SASEGT.

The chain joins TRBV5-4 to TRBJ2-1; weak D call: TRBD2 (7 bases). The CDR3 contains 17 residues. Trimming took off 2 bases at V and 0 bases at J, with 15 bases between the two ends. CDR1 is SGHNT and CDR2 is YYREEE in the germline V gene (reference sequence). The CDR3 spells CASSLGGAGPSYNEQFF. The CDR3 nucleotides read TGTGCCAGCAGCTTAGGGGGGGCTGGGCCCTCCTACAATGAGCAGTTCTTC.

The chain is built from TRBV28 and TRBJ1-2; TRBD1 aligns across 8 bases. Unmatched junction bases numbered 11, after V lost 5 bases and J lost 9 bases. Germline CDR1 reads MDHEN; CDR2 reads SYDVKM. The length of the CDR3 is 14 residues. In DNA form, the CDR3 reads TGTGCCAGCAGTCCGTCGGGACAGGCGCTACGCTACACCTTC. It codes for CASSPSGQALRYTF.

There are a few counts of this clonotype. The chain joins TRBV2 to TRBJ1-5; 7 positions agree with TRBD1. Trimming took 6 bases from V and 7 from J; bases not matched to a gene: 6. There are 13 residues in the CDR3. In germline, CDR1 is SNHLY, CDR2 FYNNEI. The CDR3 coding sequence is TGTGCCAGCAGAGACAGGGTTGGACAGCCCCAGCATTTT. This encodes CASRDRVGQPQHF.

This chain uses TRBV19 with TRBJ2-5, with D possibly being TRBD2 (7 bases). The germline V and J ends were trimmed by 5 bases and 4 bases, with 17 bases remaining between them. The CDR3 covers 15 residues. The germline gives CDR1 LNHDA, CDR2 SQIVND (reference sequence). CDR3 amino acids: CASSAPVGGAETQYF. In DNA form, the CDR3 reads TGTGCCAGTAGTGCCCCTGTTGGGGGGGCAGAGACCCAGTACTTC.

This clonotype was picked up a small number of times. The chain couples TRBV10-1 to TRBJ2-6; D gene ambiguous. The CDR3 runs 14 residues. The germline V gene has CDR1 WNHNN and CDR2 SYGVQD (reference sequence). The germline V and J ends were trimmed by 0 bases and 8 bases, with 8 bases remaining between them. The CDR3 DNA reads TGCGCCAGCAGTGAGTCCCGGACGACCAACGTCCTGACTTTC. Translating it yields CASSESRTTNVLTF.

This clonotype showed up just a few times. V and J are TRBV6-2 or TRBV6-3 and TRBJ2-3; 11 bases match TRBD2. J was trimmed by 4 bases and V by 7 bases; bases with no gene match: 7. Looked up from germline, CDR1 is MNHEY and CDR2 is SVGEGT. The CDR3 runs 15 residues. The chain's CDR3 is CASNGDSGGADTQYF. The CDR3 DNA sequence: TGTGCCAGCAACGGAGATAGCGGGGGGGCAGATACGCAGTATTTT.

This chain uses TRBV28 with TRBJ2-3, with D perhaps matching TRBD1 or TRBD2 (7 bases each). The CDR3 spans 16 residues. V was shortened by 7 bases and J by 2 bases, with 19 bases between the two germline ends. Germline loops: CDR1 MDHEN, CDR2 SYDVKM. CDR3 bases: TGTGCCAGCATCCAGGGGGGGGCGCGGTACACAGATACGCAGTATTTT. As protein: CASIQGGARYTDTQYF. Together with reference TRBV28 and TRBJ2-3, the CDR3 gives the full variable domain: DVKVTQSSRYLVKRTGEKVFLECVQDMDHENMFWYRQDPGLGLRLIYFSYDVKMKEKGDIPEGYSVSREKKERFSLILESASTNQTSMYLCASIQGGARYTDTQYFGPGTRLTVL.

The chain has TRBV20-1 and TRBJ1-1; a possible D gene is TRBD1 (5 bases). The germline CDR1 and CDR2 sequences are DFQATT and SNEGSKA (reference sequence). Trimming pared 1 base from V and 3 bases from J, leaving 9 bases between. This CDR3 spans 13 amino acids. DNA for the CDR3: TGCAGTGCTAGAGGCGGGGGGGACACTGAAGCTTTCTTT. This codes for CSARGGGDTEAFF.

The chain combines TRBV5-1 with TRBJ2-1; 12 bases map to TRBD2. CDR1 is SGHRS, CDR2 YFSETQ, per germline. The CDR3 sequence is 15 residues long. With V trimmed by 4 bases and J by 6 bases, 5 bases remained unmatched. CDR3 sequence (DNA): TGCGCCAGCAGCCCTGGACTAGCGGGACCCAATGAGCAGTTCTTC. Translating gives CASSPGLAGPNEQFF.